The subject of this entry is one T cell receptor beta chain. What it binds is unknown. The sample is drawn from a study of liver allograft versus peripheral blood T cells. Looking at the study overall: Recipients' peripheral blood supplied the T cell receptor repertoires against which those in transplanted livers were compared.

V lost 4 bases and J 10 bases, leaving 20 bases between the germline ends. CDR3 length: 15 amino acids. MiXCR, run by TCRdb on the reads, gives a single entry per CDR3 protein. This sample has approximately 10,000 distinct CDR3 sequences, with approximately 19% found just once. Findings of the study overall: It was reported that the T cell receptor repertoires found inside liver allografts differed from those that were detected in peripheral blood.

This TCR was recovered from a human patient who had a liver transplant. T cells may partly derive from the graft donor. This rearrangement joins TRBV12-3 or TRBV12-4 to TRBJ1-5; perhaps TRBD1 as D (6 bases). The CDR3 DNA follows: TGTGCCAGCAGTTATGGGGGCACATACTCCGTCCCCCAGCATTTT. It translates to CASSYGGTYSVPQHF.